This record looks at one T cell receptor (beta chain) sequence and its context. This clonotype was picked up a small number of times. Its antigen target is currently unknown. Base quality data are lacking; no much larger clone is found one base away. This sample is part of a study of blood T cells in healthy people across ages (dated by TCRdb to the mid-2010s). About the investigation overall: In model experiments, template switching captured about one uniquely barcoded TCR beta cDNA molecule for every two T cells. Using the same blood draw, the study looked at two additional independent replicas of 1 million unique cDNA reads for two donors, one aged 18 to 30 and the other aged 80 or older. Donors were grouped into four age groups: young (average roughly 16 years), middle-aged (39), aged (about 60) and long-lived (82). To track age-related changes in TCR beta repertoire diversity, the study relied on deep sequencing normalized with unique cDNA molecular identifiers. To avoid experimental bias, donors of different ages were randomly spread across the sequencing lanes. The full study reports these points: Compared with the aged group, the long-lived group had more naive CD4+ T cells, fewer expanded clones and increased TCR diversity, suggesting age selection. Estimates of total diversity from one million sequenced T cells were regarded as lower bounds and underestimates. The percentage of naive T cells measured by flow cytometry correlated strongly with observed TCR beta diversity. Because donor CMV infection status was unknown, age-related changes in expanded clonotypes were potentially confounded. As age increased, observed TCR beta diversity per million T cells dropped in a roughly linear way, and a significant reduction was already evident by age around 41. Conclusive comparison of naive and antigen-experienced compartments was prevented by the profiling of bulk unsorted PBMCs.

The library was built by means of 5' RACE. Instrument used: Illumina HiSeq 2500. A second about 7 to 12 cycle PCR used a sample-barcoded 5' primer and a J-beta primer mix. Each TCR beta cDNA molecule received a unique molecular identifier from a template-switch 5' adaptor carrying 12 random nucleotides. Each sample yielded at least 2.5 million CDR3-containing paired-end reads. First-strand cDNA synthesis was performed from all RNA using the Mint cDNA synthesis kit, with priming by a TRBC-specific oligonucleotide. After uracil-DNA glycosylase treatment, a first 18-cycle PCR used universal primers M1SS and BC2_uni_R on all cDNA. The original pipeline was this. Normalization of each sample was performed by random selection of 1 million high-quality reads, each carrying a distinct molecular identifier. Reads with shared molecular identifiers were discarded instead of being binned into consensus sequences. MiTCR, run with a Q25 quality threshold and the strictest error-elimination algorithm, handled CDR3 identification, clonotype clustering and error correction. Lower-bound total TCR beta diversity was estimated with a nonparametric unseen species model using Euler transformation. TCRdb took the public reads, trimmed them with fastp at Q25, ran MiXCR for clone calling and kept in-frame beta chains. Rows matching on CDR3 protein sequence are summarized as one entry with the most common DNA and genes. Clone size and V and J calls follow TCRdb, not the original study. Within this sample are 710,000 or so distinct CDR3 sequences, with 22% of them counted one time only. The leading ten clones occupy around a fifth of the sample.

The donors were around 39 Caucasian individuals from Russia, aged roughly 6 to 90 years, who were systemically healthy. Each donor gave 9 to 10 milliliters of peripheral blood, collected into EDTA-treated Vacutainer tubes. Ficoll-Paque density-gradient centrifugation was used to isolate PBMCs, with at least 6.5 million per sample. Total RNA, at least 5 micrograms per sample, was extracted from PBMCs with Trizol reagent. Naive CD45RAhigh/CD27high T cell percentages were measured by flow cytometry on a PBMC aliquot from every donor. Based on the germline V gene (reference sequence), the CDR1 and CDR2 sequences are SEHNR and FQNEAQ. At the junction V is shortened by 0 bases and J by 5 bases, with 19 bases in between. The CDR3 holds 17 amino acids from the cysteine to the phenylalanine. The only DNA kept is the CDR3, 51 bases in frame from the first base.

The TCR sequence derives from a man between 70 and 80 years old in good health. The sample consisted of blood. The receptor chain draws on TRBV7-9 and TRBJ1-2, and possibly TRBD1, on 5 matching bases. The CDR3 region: CASSLAPNRGGEYGYTF. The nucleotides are TGTGCCAGCAGCTTAGCACCAAACCGTGGAGGGGAATATGGCTACACCTTC.